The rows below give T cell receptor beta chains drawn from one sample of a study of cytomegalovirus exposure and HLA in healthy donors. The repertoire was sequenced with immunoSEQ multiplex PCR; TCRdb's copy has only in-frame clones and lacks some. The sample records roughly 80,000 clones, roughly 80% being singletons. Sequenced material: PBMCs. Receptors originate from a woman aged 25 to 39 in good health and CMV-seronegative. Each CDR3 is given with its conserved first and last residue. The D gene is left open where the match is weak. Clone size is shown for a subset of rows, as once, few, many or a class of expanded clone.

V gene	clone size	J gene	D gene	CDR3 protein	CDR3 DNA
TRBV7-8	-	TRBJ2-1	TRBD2	CASSFTIGTSGRNEQFF	TGTGCCAGCAGCTTCACCATCGGGACTAGCGGGAGGAATGAGCAGTTCTTC
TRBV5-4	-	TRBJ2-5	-	CASGTVRVETQYF	TGTGCCAGCGGAACAGTGCGGGTGGAGACCCAGTACTTC
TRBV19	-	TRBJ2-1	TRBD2	CASSTPGLVFNEQFF	TGTGCCAGTAGTACTCCGGGACTAGTTTTCAATGAGCAGTTCTTC
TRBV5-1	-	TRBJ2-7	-	CASSLVNTDSYEQYF	TGCGCCAGCAGCTTGGTTAACACAGACTCCTACGAGCAGTACTTC
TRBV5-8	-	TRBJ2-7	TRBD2	CASSLGGAGVGYEQYF	TGTGCCAGCAGCCTGGGTGGAGCGGGAGTAGGATACGAGCAGTACTTC
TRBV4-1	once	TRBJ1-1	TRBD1	CACRTGDSRQTEAFF	TGCGCCTGCCGGACAGGGGACTCTAGGCAAACTGAAGCTTTCTTT
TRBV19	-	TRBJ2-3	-	CAITTGDTQYF	TGTGCCATCACAACGGGAGATACGCAGTATTTT
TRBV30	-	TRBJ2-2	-	CAWSLTGELFF	TGTGCCTGGAGTCTGACCGGGGAGCTGTTTTTT
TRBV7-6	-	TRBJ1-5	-	CASSLVVRGPQHF	TGTGCCAGCAGCTTAGTTGTCCGGGGGCCCCAGCATTTT
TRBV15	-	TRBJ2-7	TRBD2	CATSRGGTSEAQYF	TGTGCCACCAGCAGAGGGGGGACTAGCGAGGCGCAGTACTTC
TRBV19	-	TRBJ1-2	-	CASSQGSNYGYTF	TGTGCCAGCTCACAGGGATCTAACTATGGCTACACCTTC
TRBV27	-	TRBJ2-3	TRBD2	CASSPSPGLASDTQYF	TGTGCCAGCAGTCCTTCTCCGGGACTAGCGTCAGATACGCAGTATTTT
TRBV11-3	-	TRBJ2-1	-	CASSFSDAGTYNEQFF	TGTGCCAGCAGCTTCAGTGATGCAGGAACCTACAATGAGCAGTTCTTC
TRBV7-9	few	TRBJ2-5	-	CASSFNPEETQYF	TGTGCCAGCAGCTTTAACCCGGAAGAGACCCAGTACTTC
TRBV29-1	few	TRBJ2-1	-	CSVEDGQGLSYNEQFF	TGCAGCGTTGAAGATGGGCAGGGTCTCTCCTACAATGAGCAGTTCTTC
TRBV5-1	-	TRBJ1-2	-	CASSSPGWDGYTF	TGCGCCAGCAGCTCGCCGGGGTGGGATGGCTACACCTTC
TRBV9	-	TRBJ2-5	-	CASSASQETQYF	TGTGCCAGCAGCGCCTCCCAAGAGACCCAGTACTTC
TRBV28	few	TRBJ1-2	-	CASSPPGPLYGYTF	TGTGCCAGCAGCCCCCCTGGGCCCCTCTATGGCTACACCTTC
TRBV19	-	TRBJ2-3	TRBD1	CASSIADRVGNTQYF	TGTGCCAGTAGTATAGCCGACAGGGTAGGGAATACGCAGTATTTT
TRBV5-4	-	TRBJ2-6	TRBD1	CASSRPQGGSGANVLTF	TGTGCCAGCAGCCGTCCACAGGGGGGTTCTGGGGCCAACGTCCTGACTTTC
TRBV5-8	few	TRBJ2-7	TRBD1	CASSLGQGSYEQYF	TGTGCCAGCAGCCTGGGACAGGGATCCTACGAGCAGTACTTC
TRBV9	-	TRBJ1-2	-	CASRGGMVRGYTF	TGTGCCAGCAGGGGAGGGATGGTGAGAGGCTACACCTTC
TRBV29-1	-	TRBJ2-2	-	CSVPGSNTGELFF	TGCAGCGTTCCGGGTTCGAACACCGGGGAGCTGTTTTTT
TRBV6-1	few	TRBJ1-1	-	CASSPGGFTEAFF	TGTGCCAGCAGCCCCGGAGGGTTCACTGAAGCTTTCTTT
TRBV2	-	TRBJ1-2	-	CASSDPGLGGGTLYGYTF	TGTGCCAGCAGCGATCCGGGCCTTGGGGGGGGGACCCTCTATGGCTACACCTTC
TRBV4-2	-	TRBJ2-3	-	CASSQDLTSQLQYF	TGTGCCAGCAGCCAAGATCTAACTAGCCAATTGCAGTATTTT
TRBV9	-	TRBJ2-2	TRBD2	CASSVRGDGNTGELFF	TGTGCCAGCAGCGTACGGGGGGACGGGAACACCGGGGAGCTGTTTTTT
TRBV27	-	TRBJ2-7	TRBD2	CASSLAGEAYEQYF	TGTGCCAGCAGCCTAGCGGGAGAAGCCTACGAGCAGTACTTC
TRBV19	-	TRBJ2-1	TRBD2	CASSITGRVGEQFF	TGTGCCAGTAGTATTACCGGGAGGGTTGGTGAGCAGTTCTTC
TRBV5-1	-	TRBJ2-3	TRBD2	CASSLATSGLTDTQYF	TGCGCCAGCAGCTTGGCGACTAGCGGCCTCACAGATACGCAGTATTTT
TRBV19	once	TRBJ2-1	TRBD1	CASTGTGYNEQFF	TGTGCCAGTACCGGGACAGGGTACAATGAGCAGTTCTTC
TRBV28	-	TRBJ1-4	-	CASSLIQGGEKLFF	TGTGCCAGCAGTCTCATACAGGGTGGGGAAAAACTGTTTTTT
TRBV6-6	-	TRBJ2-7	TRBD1	CASSYSVRDRGGEQYF	TGTGCCAGCAGTTACTCGGTCCGGGACAGGGGAGGCGAGCAGTACTTC
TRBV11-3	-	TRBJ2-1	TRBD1	CASSLRQGTYNEQFF	TGTGCCAGCAGCTTAAGACAGGGGACTTACAATGAGCAGTTCTTC
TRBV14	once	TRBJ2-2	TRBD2	CASSQLAGVGTGELFF	TGTGCCAGCAGCCAACTAGCGGGAGTAGGCACCGGGGAGCTGTTTTTT
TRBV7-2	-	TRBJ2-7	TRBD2	CASSLVATSGTHEQYF	TGTGCCAGCAGCTTAGTGGCGACTAGCGGGACCCACGAGCAGTACTTC
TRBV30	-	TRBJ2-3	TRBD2	CAWSILAGKTDTQYF	TGTGCCTGGAGTATTCTAGCGGGAAAAACAGATACGCAGTATTTT
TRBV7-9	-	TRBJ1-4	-	CASSPNTGILGEKLFF	TGTGCCAGCAGCCCTAATACAGGGATATTAGGTGAAAAACTGTTTTTT
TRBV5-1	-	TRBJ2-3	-	CASSFKADGTDTQYF	TGCGCCAGCAGCTTCAAAGCCGACGGGACAGATACGCAGTATTTT
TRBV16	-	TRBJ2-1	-	CASSQSGEDEQFF	TGTGCCAGCAGCCAATCAGGGGAGGATGAGCAGTTCTTC
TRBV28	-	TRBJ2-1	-	CASSPPWFF	TGTGCCAGCAGCCCTCCGTGGTTCTTC
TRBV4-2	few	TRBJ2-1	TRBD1	CASSQSRDRVGVWQFF	TGTGCCAGCAGCCAATCGCGGGACAGGGTAGGTGTATGGCAGTTCTTC
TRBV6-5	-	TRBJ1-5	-	CASRAQGGSNQPQHF	TGTGCCAGCAGGGCACAGGGCGGGAGCAATCAGCCCCAGCATTTT
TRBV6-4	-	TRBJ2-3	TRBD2	CASSEGLAGDTQYF	TGTGCCAGCAGTGAAGGGCTAGCGGGAGATACGCAGTATTTT
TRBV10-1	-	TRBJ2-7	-	CASSDATPRGEQYF	TGCGCCAGCAGTGATGCCACCCCCCGAGGGGAGCAGTACTTC